This T cell receptor (beta chain) emerged from a study of blood T cell dynamics during melanoma immunotherapy. Time point of the sample: pre-treatment baseline. This CDR3 spans 14 amino acids. Looked up from germline, CDR1 is KGHSH and CDR2 is LQKENI. Deletions cut 1 base from V and 5 bases from J, with 8 bases between. The assay was immunoSEQ multiplex PCR, and TCRdb's table has in-frame clones only and misses some. Counted here are 9,700 or so clones, about 90% occurring once; the ten biggest clones make up over 30%. The receptor was derived from a human donor with melanoma. This chain joins TRBV18 and TRBJ1-4; D ambiguous. The material sequenced was blood, taken from a patient treated with checkpoint blockade. The CDR3 sequence is CASSPQGANEKLFF. The CDR3 DNA follows: TGTGCCAGCTCACCACAGGGAGCGAATGAAAAACTGTTTTTT. Looking up the rest from reference TRBV18 and TRBJ1-4 gives the full variable domain: NAGVMQNPRHLVRRRGQEARLRCSPMKGHSHVYWYRQLPEEGLKFMVYLQKENIIDESGMPKERFSAEFPKEGPSILRIQQVVRGDSAAYFCASSPQGANEKLFFGSGTQLSVL.